The 3 T cell receptor beta chains below were found in one sample sequenced in a study of blood T cell repertoires in COVID-19. Here immunoSEQ multiplex PCR was the method, and the copy in TCRdb shows in-frame clones only, minus some. There are about 17,000 clones in the sample; around 79% occur only once, and about a quarter lies in the top ten. Sequences were obtained from peripheral blood. The receptors derive from a woman aged 70-85 years with active COVID-19.

This chain links TRBV19 with TRBJ2-7; tentative D call: TRBD2 (5 bases). V was pared by 9 bases and J by 2 bases, with 20 bases between. Germline V gene data show CDR1 as LNHDA and CDR2 as SQIVND (reference sequence). This CDR3 region has 15 residues. Here the CDR3 reads CASTTKGGPAYEQYF. In DNA form, the CDR3 reads TGTGCCAGCACCACGAAGGGCGGGCCGGCCTACGAGCAGTACTTC.

The gene calls are TRBV5-4 and TRBJ2-1; 11 bases map to TRBD2. V shed 0 bases and J 9 bases; nucleotides not matched to a gene: 11. The CDR3 consists of 17 residues. Looked up from germline, CDR1 is SGHNT and CDR2 is YYREEE (reference sequence). CDR3 sequence (DNA): TGTGCCAGCAGCTTGGGTAGGATAGCGGGAGGGTGGGGTGAGCAGTTCTTC. Translating it yields CASSLGRIAGGWGEQFF.

V is TRBV4-1 and J is TRBJ1-6; the match to TRBD1 covers 9 bases. Germline CDR1 is MGHRA and CDR2 is YSYEKL. With V trimmed by 4 bases and J by 10 bases, 5 bases remained unmatched. CDR3 size: 14 residues. CDR3 coding DNA: TGCGCCAGCAGCCCGGGACAGGGAGGATCACCCCTCCACTTT. It encodes CASSPGQGGSPLHF.